The sequence of this TCR beta chain was determined in a study of shared clonotypes between healthy human individuals. Trimming removed 5 bases from V and 5 bases from J, with 6 bases in between. Looked up from germline, CDR1 is SGHAT and CDR2 is FQNNGV. This CDR3 comprises 11 residues. Genomic DNA from each subset was divided evenly over several immunoSEQ plates. Assay used: immunoSEQ multiplex PCR; TCRdb lists only in-frame clones, some missing. Of some 490,000 clones listed, around four fifths are singletons. This chain joins TRBV11-2 and TRBJ2-5; D is unresolved. The TCR comes from a middle-aged woman in good health. Some clones in this sample may be carry-over from other donors' samples. The specimen was PBMCs. CDR3 residues: CASSVGETQYF. CDR3 DNA: TGTGCCAGCAGCGTTGGGGAGACCCAGTACTTC.